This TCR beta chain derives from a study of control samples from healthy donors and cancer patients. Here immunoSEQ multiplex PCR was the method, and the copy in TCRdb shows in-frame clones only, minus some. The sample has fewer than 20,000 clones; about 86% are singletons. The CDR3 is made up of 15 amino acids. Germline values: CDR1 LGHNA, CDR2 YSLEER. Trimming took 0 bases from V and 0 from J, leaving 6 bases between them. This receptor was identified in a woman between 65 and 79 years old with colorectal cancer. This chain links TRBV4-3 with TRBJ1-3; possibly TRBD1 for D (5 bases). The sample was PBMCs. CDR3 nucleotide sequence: TGCGCCAGCAGCCAAGATGGGACCTCTGGAAACACCATATATTTT. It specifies CASSQDGTSGNTIYF.